The 21 T cell receptor beta chains below all came from one sample that was sequenced in a study of cytomegalovirus exposure and HLA in healthy donors. Use of 60 Vbeta and 13 Jbeta primers characterized the PCR. TCRdb keeps only in-frame clones here, not all; method: immunoSEQ multiplex PCR. The data show around 130,000 clones, approximately 85% seen once. Sequenced: PBMCs. These receptors were collected from a woman aged 25 to 39 in good health and CMV-seropositive.

There are a few counts of this clone. This chain connects TRBV4-2 to TRBJ2-3, with 7 bases aligning to TRBD2. Trimming cost V 0 bases and J 0 bases; bases outside gene matches: 3. In germline, CDR1 is LGHNA, CDR2 YNFKEQ. The CDR3 contains 16 residues. Written as DNA, the CDR3 is TGTGCCAGCAGCCAAGACTTCGGGGGGAGCACAGATACGCAGTATTTT. Its translation is CASSQDFGGSTDTQYF.

This rearrangement joins TRBV6-5 to TRBJ1-5; D remains ambiguous. Germline loops: CDR1 MNHEY, CDR2 SVGAGI. The germline V and J ends were trimmed by 3 bases and 2 bases, with 11 bases remaining between them. This CDR3 is built from 15 residues. CDR3 sequence: CASSYDAQGNQPQHF. DNA of the CDR3: TGTGCCAGCAGTTATGACGCCCAGGGCAATCAGCCCCAGCATTTT.

In nucleotides, the CDR3 is TGTGCCAGCAGTTGGGAGGGGAAAGGCTACACCTTC. Protein: CASSWEGKGYTF. This chain joins TRBV6-1 and TRBJ1-2, with a possible D match to TRBD1 (5 bases). Trimming took off 5 bases at V and 8 bases at J, with 12 bases between the two ends. CDR3 length: 12 residues. Germline CDR1 is MNHNS and CDR2 is SASEGT.

Turning to this clone: The same CDR3 can be traced to other DNA sequences in this sample. V gene TRBV30 combines with J gene TRBJ1-5; D may be TRBD1 (5 bases). This CDR3 contains 14 residues. Trimming left V 2 bases short and J 4 bases short, with 12 bases between. The germline V gene has CDR1 GTSNPN and CDR2 SVGIG (reference sequence). The chain's CDR3 is CAWSPDSSNQPQHF. The DNA of the CDR3 is TGTGCCTGGAGTCCTGACAGTTCTAATCAGCCCCAGCATTTT.

The chain links TRBV7-9 to TRBJ2-1; 8 nucleotides line up with TRBD1. With V trimmed by 4 bases and J by 10 bases, 6 bases remained unmatched. CDR3 length: 13 amino acids. Germline V gene lookup returns CDR1 SEHNR and CDR2 FQNEAQ (reference sequence). The CDR3, as DNA: TGTGCCAGCAGCTCAGACAGGGGTGGGGAGCAGTTCTTC. Its protein is CASSSDRGGEQFF.

This chain connects TRBV19 to TRBJ2-3; 9 nucleotides match TRBD2. In germline, CDR1 is LNHDA, CDR2 SQIVND (reference sequence). The CDR3 is made up of 16 amino acids. Unmatched junction bases numbered 9, after V lost 3 bases and J lost 5 bases. The CDR3 protein is CASSMTGRGGVDTQYF. Written as DNA, the CDR3 is TGTGCCAGTAGTATGACCGGGCGGGGGGGCGTAGATACGCAGTATTTT.

The chain links TRBV18 to TRBJ1-5, with 12 bases that match TRBD1. Germline V gives CDR1 KGHSH, CDR2 LQKENI. V was pared by 2 bases and J by 5 bases, with 1 base of the junction left unmatched. CDR3 size: 15 residues. CDR3 residues: CASSPGTGGDQPQHF. The CDR3, as DNA: TGTGCCAGCTCACCAGGGACAGGGGGCGATCAGCCCCAGCATTTT.

The chain has TRBV4-1 and TRBJ1-1; 7 nucleotides match TRBD1. Germline V lookup: CDR1 MGHRA, CDR2 YSYEKL. The CDR3 is 14 amino acids. V trimming: 1 base; J trimming: 3 bases; junction bases outside the gene matches: 2. CDR3 DNA sequence: TGCGCCAGCAGCCAAGGGGACAGCTACACTGAAGCTTTCTTT. As protein: CASSQGDSYTEAFF.

The gene calls are TRBV6-5 and TRBJ2-6; D is perhaps TRBD1 (5 bases). This CDR3 spans 15 amino acids. Trimming left V 6 bases short and J 3 bases short, with 12 bases between. The V gene's germline CDR1 is MNHEY and CDR2 SVGAGI. CDR3 sequence reads: CASSPRTFGANVLTF. CDR3 DNA sequence: TGTGCCAGCAGCCCCCGGACATTTGGGGCCAACGTCCTGACTTTC.

V usage is TRBV9 and J usage is TRBJ2-1, with D possibly being TRBD2 (6 bases). Trimming stripped 5 bases from V and 0 bases from J, with 12 bases between. Germline V lookup: CDR1 SGDLS, CDR2 YYNGEE. The CDR3 sequence is 15 residues long. CDR3 in amino acids: CASSPSGSSYNEQFF. For the CDR3, the DNA is TGTGCCAGCAGTCCATCCGGGAGCTCCTACAATGAGCAGTTCTTC.

This chain links TRBV5-1 with TRBJ2-5; D is perhaps TRBD2 (6 bases). The DNA end is more similar to TRBJ2-7, so the J call may be wrong. The germline V gene encodes CDR1 SGHRS and CDR2 YFSETQ. The CDR3 is made up of 15 amino acids. CDR3 region: CASTPAPGSSYEQYF. In nucleotides, the CDR3 is TGCGCCAGCACTCCTGCCCCCGGGAGCTCCTACGAGCAGTACTTC.

The chain carries TRBV18 and TRBJ2-5, with D possibly being TRBD2 (6 bases). Germline assignment: CDR1 KGHSH and CDR2 LQKENI. The CDR3 is 14 amino acids. V lost 4 bases, J lost 5 bases, and 14 bases lay in between. The CDR3 nucleotides read TGTGCCAGCTCACTCCAGACTAGTGCCGAGACCCAGTACTTC. Translating it yields CASSLQTSAETQYF.

The chain uses TRBV19 and TRBJ2-2, with 10 bases that match TRBD1. From germline, CDR1 is LNHDA and CDR2 SQIVND (reference sequence). V was pared by 2 bases and J by 5 bases, with 5 bases of the junction left unmatched. The CDR3 is made up of 16 amino acids. This CDR3 is CASSILGQGWTGELFF. In nucleotides, the CDR3 is TGTGCCAGTAGTATATTGGGACAGGGGTGGACCGGGGAGCTGTTTTTT.

The rearrangement joins TRBV7-2 to TRBJ2-2; D is perhaps TRBD1 (5 bases). CDR3 size: 14 residues. Germline loops: CDR1 SGHTA, CDR2 FQGNSA. Trimming left V 5 bases short and J 6 bases short, with 13 bases between. This CDR3 reads CASSVKGSAGELFF. The CDR3 nucleotides are TGTGCCAGCAGCGTCAAGGGGTCTGCCGGGGAGCTGTTTTTT.

This clone showed up just once. This chain uses TRBV27 with TRBJ2-7; D is possibly TRBD2 (5 bases). CDR3 size: 15 residues. Germline V gene sequence: CDR1 MNHEY, CDR2 SMNVEV (reference sequence). Trimming stripped 3 bases from V and 0 bases from J, with 12 bases between. This chain's CDR3 is CASSLAGMVSYEQYF. CDR3 nucleotides: TGTGCCAGCAGTTTGGCCGGGATGGTCTCCTACGAGCAGTACTTC.

This clone was picked up one time. V is TRBV5-1 and J is TRBJ2-2; tentative D call: TRBD2 (6 bases). The CDR3 is made up of 16 amino acids. Trimming took 2 bases from V and 6 from J, leaving 17 bases between them. CDR1 SGHRS and CDR2 YFSETQ come from the germline V gene. DNA of the CDR3: TGCGCCAGCAGCTTCAACGGAGGGAGAGGGCCCGGGGAGCTGTTTTTT. This translates into CASSFNGGRGPGELFF.

J is TRBJ1-1 and V is TRBV6-5; D possibly corresponds to TRBD1 (5 bases). The germline gives CDR1 MNHEY, CDR2 SVGAGI. Deletions cut 0 bases from V and 4 bases from J, with 15 bases between. This CDR3 spans 16 amino acids. The CDR3 is CASSYSGAGSGTEAFF. The CDR3 DNA reads TGTGCCAGCAGTTACTCAGGGGCCGGGTCGGGCACTGAAGCTTTCTTT.

The chain links TRBV7-9 to TRBJ2-1; 13 bases match TRBD2. This CDR3 spans 17 amino acids. After removal of 5 bases from V and 2 bases from J, the junction contained 6 bases not matched to a gene. Germline-derived CDR1 and CDR2 are SEHNR and FQNEAQ (reference sequence). CDR3 bases: TGTGCCAGCAGCCCGTGGACTAGCGGGGGCCCCTACAATGAGCAGTTCTTC. This gives the protein CASSPWTSGGPYNEQFF.

This chain connects TRBV7-9 to TRBJ1-4, with unresolved D. Trimming cost V 6 bases and J 3 bases, with 8 bases left between them. The CDR3 is 13 residues long. CDR1 is SEHNR, CDR2 FQNEAQ, per germline (reference sequence). The CDR3 spells CASRLLANEKLFF. Here the CDR3 DNA reads TGTGCCAGCAGACTCTTAGCTAATGAAAAACTGTTTTTT.

This chain links TRBV27 with TRBJ1-2; TRBD1 is a possible D gene (5 bases). The V gene's germline CDR1 is MNHEY and CDR2 SMNVEV (reference sequence). The CDR3 is made up of 14 amino acids. V was pared by 5 bases and J by 4 bases, with 14 bases between. CDR3 sequence reads: CASSPQRGPYGYTF. In nucleotides, the CDR3 is TGTGCCAGCAGTCCCCAAAGGGGCCCCTATGGCTACACCTTC.

The CDR3 DNA is TGTGCCAGCAGCGTAGGAGTCGGGGAGACCCAGTACTTC. The encoded protein is CASSVGVGETQYF. The chain recombines TRBV9 with TRBJ2-5; the D is unclear. The V gene's germline CDR1 is SGDLS and CDR2 YYNGEE. This CDR3 comprises 13 residues. V lost 0 bases and J lost 5, with 8 bases in between.